These 2 T cell receptor beta chains came from one sample sequenced in a study of cytomegalovirus exposure and HLA in healthy donors. PCR employed 60 Vbeta and 13 Jbeta primers. Here immunoSEQ multiplex PCR was the method, and the copy in TCRdb shows in-frame clones only, minus some. Here the sample spans about 180,000 clones, 70% to 85% being singletons. Sequencing input: PBMCs. These receptors were collected from an older woman in good health and CMV-seropositive.

This clone has just one count. This chain uses TRBV6-1 with TRBJ2-5, with 7 bases aligning to TRBD2. Germline CDR1 and CDR2: MNHNS and SASEGT. V lost 4 bases and J lost 5; bases outside the gene matches: 10. The CDR3 is 15 amino acids. CDR3 in DNA: TGTGCCAGCAGTGCCCTGACTAGCTCGGGGGAGACCCAGTACTTC. Residues: CASSALTSSGETQYF.

This clone is a singleton in its sample. The V and J genes are TRBV6-5 and TRBJ2-7; TRBD1 matches 7 bases. This CDR3 is 15 amino acids long. With V trimmed by 8 bases and J by 4 bases, 14 bases remained unmatched. In germline, CDR1 is MNHEY, CDR2 SVGAGI. CDR3 sequence reads: CASRPQPGQNYEQYF. CDR3 bases: TGTGCCAGCCGCCCCCAACCGGGACAGAATTACGAGCAGTACTTC.